The rows below give T cell receptor beta chains drawn from one sample of a study of CD8 T cells in Susac syndrome. TCRdb passed the immunoSEQ multiplex PCR reads through MiXCR, listing each CDR3 protein once. The repertoire consists of 180,000 or so distinct CDR3 sequences, with approximately 96% occurring once and the leading ten covering roughly 0.14%. Specimen: CD4+ T cells from PBMCs. Source of these receptors: a human donor in good health. CDR3s include the opening cysteine and the closing phenylalanine or tryptophan.

J	V	CDR3
TRBJ2-5	TRBV28	CASSPAGKAQYF
TRBJ2-1	TRBV3-1	CASSAPGPPNEQFF
TRBJ1-2	TRBV4-3	CASSSEAGGDNYGYTF
TRBJ2-7	TRBV5-1	CASSFLGDRAYEQYF
TRBJ2-7	TRBV2	CASSGQYTSYEQYF
TRBJ1-1	TRBV20-1	CSASSGRGNTEAFF
TRBJ1-1	TRBV10-3	CAAGGDTEAFF
TRBJ2-1	TRBV20-1	CSARSQSGGGYNEQFF
TRBJ1-2	TRBV7-2	CADRGDGNYGYTF
TRBJ1-6	TRBV27	CASSSMRNSPLHF
TRBJ1-2	TRBV12-3/TRBV12-4	CASSLGSGMSYGYTF
TRBJ2-3	TRBV7-9	CASSVGGDTQYF
TRBJ1-2	TRBV5-6	CASSFGNLSIDGYTF
TRBJ2-5	TRBV11-2	CASSPLRGLAGGETQYF
TRBJ1-2	TRBV28	CASTGRERDGYTF
TRBJ2-7	TRBV29-1	CSVSPGYEQYF
TRBJ1-1	TRBV20-1	CSAPGPWNTEAFF
TRBJ1-4	TRBV12-3/TRBV12-4	CASKRAPNEKLFF
TRBJ2-7	TRBV7-2	CASSTGDRPEQYF
TRBJ1-2	TRBV7-2	CASSSGVEHYGYTF